The rows below give T cell receptor beta chains drawn from one sample of a study of blood T cell repertoires in COVID-19. Clones were sequenced by immunoSEQ multiplex PCR, and TCRdb holds only the in-frame ones, with some missing. Of roughly 100,000 clones in the sample, 82% were seen once. The sequenced sample consisted of peripheral blood. These receptor sequences come from a woman aged 80 or over with acute or convalescent COVID-19. Each CDR3 is given without its conserved first and last residue. The order of the fields is V gene, D gene, CDR3 protein. D genes are given only for firm matches.

TRBV2,-,ASDTGVEGNTIY
TRBV6-5,TRBD1,ASSLTGTGGGYT
TRBV11-3,TRBD2,ASSAGLALGTGELF
TRBV7-9,-,ASFGVFSGNEQF
TRBV19,TRBD1,ASSGTAPSYEQY
TRBV18,-,ASSREGGDTEAF
TRBV7-8,-,ASSLMGGNEKLF
TRBV19,-,ASSRTGRYNEQF
TRBV3-1/TRBV3-2,-,ASSAGGARGEAF
TRBV7-2,-,ASSPRTGDQPQH
TRBV7-2,TRBD2,ASSLGWTSPSTDTQY
TRBV5-1,-,ASSLEVPNTGELF
TRBV6-5,-,ASSTRGTQY
TRBV3-1/TRBV3-2,-,ASSQGRGSPLH
TRBV7-8,TRBD1,ASSSGTGGFYTGELF
TRBV5-1,TRBD2,ASSAPSGSHTGELF
TRBV11-2,TRBD1,ASSLTGTDYT